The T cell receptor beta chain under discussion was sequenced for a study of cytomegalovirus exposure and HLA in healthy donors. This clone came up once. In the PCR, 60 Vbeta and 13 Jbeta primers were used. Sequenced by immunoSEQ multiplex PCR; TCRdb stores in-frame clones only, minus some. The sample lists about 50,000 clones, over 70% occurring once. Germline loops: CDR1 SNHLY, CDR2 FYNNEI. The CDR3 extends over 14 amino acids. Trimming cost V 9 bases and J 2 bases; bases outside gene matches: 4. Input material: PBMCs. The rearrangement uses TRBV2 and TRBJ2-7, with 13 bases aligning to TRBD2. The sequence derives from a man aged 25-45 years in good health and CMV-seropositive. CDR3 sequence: CASEGLAGAYEQYF. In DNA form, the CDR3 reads TGTGCCAGTGAAGGACTAGCGGGGGCCTACGAGCAGTACTTC.